This is a list of T cell receptor beta chains from one sample in a study of shared clonotypes between healthy human individuals. Assay: immunoSEQ multiplex PCR; the TCRdb copy retains only in-frame clones and omits some. Here the sample spans hundreds of thousands of clones, approximately 74% being singletons. The sample was memory CD4+ T cells sorted from blood. These receptors all come from a man aged 25 to 40 in good health. CDR3s include the opening cysteine and the closing phenylalanine or tryptophan. D genes are given only for firm matches. Not all rows give a size; the values are once, few, many and, for expanded clones, a class.

TRBV5-4	TRBJ2-7	NA	NA	TGTGCCAGCAGCTTGTCACGGGTCGACGAGCAGTACTTC	CASSLSRVDEQYF
TRBV5-1	TRBJ2-1	NA	NA	TGCGCCAGCAGCAGGGGAAGCTCCTACAATGAGCAGTTCTTC	CASSRGSSYNEQFF
TRBV5-6	TRBJ1-1	NA	NA	TGTGCCAGCAGCTTGGGGGATATGTACACTGAAGCTTTCTTT	CASSLGDMYTEAFF
TRBV25-1	TRBJ2-2	NA	once	TGTGCCAGCAGTGAACCCTTCTCGCACGGGAGTTACACCGGGGAGCTGTTTTTT	CASSEPFSHGSYTGELFF
TRBV6-5	TRBJ2-1	NA	once	TGTGCCAGCCAAACGGGCCGACTTTACAATGAGCAGTTCTTC	CASQTGRLYNEQFF
TRBV9	TRBJ2-5	NA	NA	TGTGCCAGCAGCCCTCAAGGTTGGGGAGAGACCCAGTACTTC	CASSPQGWGETQYF
TRBV5-1	TRBJ1-3	NA	NA	TGCGCCAGCAGCTTGGCAGGGGCGGACACCATATATTTT	CASSLAGADTIYF
TRBV5-5	TRBJ2-3	NA	NA	TGTGCCAGCAGCCCCAGTGGGGGACCTCCTAGCACAGATACGCAGTATTTT	CASSPSGGPPSTDTQYF
TRBV7-2	TRBJ1-1	NA	NA	TGTGCCAGCAGCTTCACCGGGTGGGACACTGAAGCTTTCTTT	CASSFTGWDTEAFF
TRBV30	TRBJ2-3	NA	NA	TGTGCCTGGAGTGTACGAGGGAGAGATACGCAGTATTTT	CAWSVRGRDTQYF
TRBV7-9	TRBJ2-3	TRBD1	NA	TGTGCCAGCAGCTCAGGACAGGGGGCAGATACGCAGTATTTT	CASSSGQGADTQYF
TRBV5-1	TRBJ2-5	NA	NA	TGCGCCAGCAGCTTGAGGCGTGGGGGGCAAGAGACCCAGTACTTC	CASSLRRGGQETQYF
TRBV7-2	TRBJ2-7	TRBD1	many	TGTGCCAGCAGCCAGACAGGGTACAACTACGAGCAGTACTTC	CASSQTGYNYEQYF
TRBV4-1	TRBJ1-1	NA	NA	TGCGCCAGCAGCCAAGGTTGGACAGTGATGAACACTGAAGCTTTCTTT	CASSQGWTVMNTEAFF
TRBV7-2	TRBJ2-1	TRBD2	NA	TGTGCCAGCAGCTTAGGTAGCGGGAGGACCGACAATGAGCAGTTCTTC	CASSLGSGRTDNEQFF
TRBV7-2	TRBJ1-1	NA	NA	TGTGCCAGCAGCTTATCCACAGAGAACACTGAAGCTTTCTTT	CASSLSTENTEAFF
TRBV5-6	TRBJ1-4	NA	NA	TGTGCCAGCAGCTTGCGGGGAGGGGCCTTAAAACTGTTTTTT	CASSLRGGALKLFF
TRBV5-1	TRBJ1-2	NA	NA	TGCGCCAGCAGCCTCCGGACAGAATATGGCTACACCTTC	CASSLRTEYGYTF
TRBV9	TRBJ2-7	TRBD2	NA	TGTGCCAGCAGCGTAGCGGGGGGACCCGGGCTCTCCTACGAGCAGTACTTC	CASSVAGGPGLSYEQYF
TRBV6-1	TRBJ2-1	NA	NA	TGTGCCAGCAGTGCATTTCCTCTCAAGGTACTCTTC	CASSAFPLKVLF
TRBV10-3	TRBJ1-5	TRBD1	NA	TGTGCCATCAAAGGGACAGGAAATCAGCCCCAGCATTTT	CAIKGTGNQPQHF
TRBV7-9	TRBJ2-7	TRBD2	NA	TGTGCCAGCAGCAGTAGCGGGAGTCTCTTCGAGCAGTACTTC	CASSSSGSLFEQYF
TRBV4-2	TRBJ2-5	NA	NA	TGTGCCAGCAGCCAGGGGGCTAGCTTTGATACTAGGGAGACCCAGTACTTC	CASSQGASFDTRETQYF
TRBV7-7	TRBJ2-1	NA	NA	TGTGCTAGCAGCCTCCGGGAAAAGGATGAGCAGTTCTTC	CASSLREKDEQFF
TRBV28	TRBJ1-2	NA	NA	TGTGCCAGCAGTTCCGGGGGGTGGGACGGCTACACCTTC	CASSSGGWDGYTF
TRBV28	TRBJ1-4	NA	NA	TGTGCCAGCAGTTTAATCCGGGGTGGGAATGAAAAACTGTTTTTT	CASSLIRGGNEKLFF
TRBV5-8	TRBJ2-7	TRBD2	NA	TGTGCCAGCAGCTTGGGCGGACTAGCGTACGAGCAGTACTTC	CASSLGGLAYEQYF
TRBV6-5	TRBJ2-5	TRBD2	once	TGTGCCAGCAGATCCACTAGCGTGCAGACCCAGTACTTC	CASRSTSVQTQYF
TRBV7-9	TRBJ2-5	TRBD2	NA	TGTGCCAGCAGACGAAGCGGGATAAGAGAGACCCAGTACTTC	CASRRSGIRETQYF
TRBV18	TRBJ2-2	NA	NA	TGTGCCAGCTCTCGGCGGGAAAGGGCGAACACCGGGGAGCTGTTTTTT	CASSRRERANTGELFF
TRBV6-1	TRBJ1-1	NA	NA	TGTGCCAGCAGCCCCCGGGGGCATACTGAAGCTTTCTTT	CASSPRGHTEAFF
TRBV27	TRBJ2-1	TRBD2	NA	TGTGCCAGCAGTTATGGACTAGCGGGAGATATTGAGCAGTTCTTC	CASSYGLAGDIEQFF
TRBV15	TRBJ2-7	NA	NA	TGTGCCACCAGGGGGACCACATATCCCTACGAGCAGTACTTC	CATRGTTYPYEQYF
TRBV6-1	TRBJ1-5	NA	NA	TGTGCCAGCAGCCGGTCAAGAAATAGCAATCAGCCCCAGCATTTT	CASSRSRNSNQPQHF
TRBV5-6	TRBJ1-5	NA	NA	TGTGCCAGCAGCGTCCGGGCCGGGGGCGCCCGCAATCAGCCCCAGCATTTT	CASSVRAGGARNQPQHF
TRBV30	TRBJ2-1	NA	NA	TGTGCCTGGGGCTCTGGGGCTCCGAAGCAGTTCTTC	CAWGSGAPKQFF
TRBV2	TRBJ2-5	NA	NA	TGTGCCAGCAGTGCTGGGGTCTCGGACTTC	CASSAGVSDF
TRBV15	TRBJ2-3	TRBD2	NA	TGTGCCACCAGCAGAGATCGGAGCGGGAACACAGATACGCAGTATTTT	CATSRDRSGNTDTQYF
TRBV5-1	TRBJ2-7	NA	once	TGCGCCAGCAGAAGAGACCGGGACGGCCCCTACGAGCAGTACTTC	CASRRDRDGPYEQYF